The clone carrying this T cell receptor (beta chain) has just one count. Antigen specificity is unknown. Primers for the PCR totalled 60 Vbeta and 13 Jbeta. Sequenced by immunoSEQ multiplex PCR; TCRdb stores in-frame clones only, minus some. The sample yields 100,000 to 150,000 clones, roughly three quarters seen once. This specimen belongs to a study of cytomegalovirus exposure and HLA in healthy donors. The study, taken as a whole, reports: Most observed TCR sequences were rare, whereas some public TCRs were detected in many donors. Most of the TCR beta V segments (in an earlier analysis) were productive either about 87% or about 30% of the time.

The specimen sequenced was PBMCs. The TCR comes from a woman under 40 in good health and CMV-seronegative.

The DNA of the CDR3 is TGCGCCAGCAGCCCCAGGGGGGAGGTTGAAAAACTGTTTTTT. Translated: CASSPRGEVEKLFF. The V call is TRBV5-1, the J call TRBJ1-4, with 7 bases identical to TRBD1. Looked up from germline, CDR1 is SGHRS and CDR2 is YFSETQ. V was clipped by 4 bases and J by 7 bases; unmatched bases: 7. The length of the CDR3 is 14 residues.